The 12 T cell receptor beta chains listed next were all sequenced from one sample in a study of T cell responses to AZD1222 COVID-19 vaccine. Only in-frame clones appear in the TCRdb table, and some are missing; sequencing was by immunoSEQ multiplex PCR. Of approximately 140,000 clones listed, about 88% are singletons. The sample in question was peripheral blood, obtained on day 0 of AZD1222 vaccination. The receptor source for this set is an adult in good health.

This clone was seen once. This chain uses TRBV1 with TRBJ2-7; the DNA was not used to check the table's D call, TRBD2. TRBV1 is flagged as a pseudogene. The CDR3 is made up of 15 amino acids. CDR3 in amino acids: CTSSQDPSGAYEQYF. In DNA, the CDR3 is TGCACCAGCAGCCAAGATCCTAGCGGGGCCTACGAGCAGTACTTC.

V gene TRBV11-2 combines with J gene TRBJ2-7; 8 bases line up with TRBD2. CDR1 is SGHAT, CDR2 FQNNGV, per germline. This CDR3 spans 14 amino acids. The ends lost 6 bases at V and 3 bases at J; junction bases unmatched: 7. The CDR3 loop reads CASSAGLGNYEQYF. For the CDR3, the DNA is TGTGCCAGCAGTGCGGGACTAGGGAACTACGAGCAGTACTTC.

This clone showed up just a few times. This sequence joins TRBV30 and TRBJ1-6; 7 bases agree with TRBD1. The germline V gene encodes CDR1 GTSNPN and CDR2 SVGIG (reference sequence). CDR3 size: 15 residues. J lost 5 bases, V lost 8 bases, and 12 bases had no gene match. The CDR3 here is CAHQGDTSDNSPLHF. Written as DNA, the CDR3 is TGTGCCCACCAGGGGGACACAAGCGATAATTCACCCCTCCACTTT.

In this sample, this clone turned up a few times. The chain couples TRBV6-4 to TRBJ2-7; D is perhaps TRBD2 (6 bases). Germline CDR1 and CDR2: MRHNA and SNTAGT. The CDR3 has 14 residues. Deletions cut 3 bases from V and 0 bases from J, with 9 bases between. The CDR3: CASSEVSGSYEQYF. CDR3 sequence (DNA): TGTGCCAGCAGTGAAGTTAGCGGCTCCTACGAGCAGTACTTC.

This chain uses TRBV4-3 with TRBJ1-6; TRBD1 matches 7 bases. Losses at the gene ends were 0 bases for V and 6 bases for J; bases not matched to a gene: 2. The CDR3 contains 15 residues. CDR1 is LGHNA and CDR2 is YSLEER in the germline V gene. This CDR3 is CASSQEDRFNSPLHF. Written as DNA, the CDR3 is TGCGCCAGCAGCCAAGAGGACAGGTTTAATTCACCCCTCCACTTT.

This clone was detected only once. One end of the junction does not line up with germline, which may come from a read error. V and J are TRBV4-1 and TRBJ2-7; 9 bases fit TRBD2. Looked up from germline, CDR1 is MGHRA and CDR2 is YSYEKL. The CDR3 covers 16 residues. The CDR3 loop reads CARSPLGGLAGNEQYF. CDR3 bases: TGCGCCCGCAGCCCCCTGGGGGGCCTAGCGGGAAACGAGCAGTACTTC.

This chain joins TRBV28 and TRBJ1-2; D gene uncertain. This CDR3 contains 12 residues. Trimming took 2 bases from V and 8 from J, leaving 9 bases between them. Germline V gene sequence: CDR1 MDHEN, CDR2 SYDVKM. This CDR3 reads CASSLEVAGYTF. The CDR3 nucleotides are TGTGCCAGCAGTTTAGAGGTTGCAGGCTACACCTTC.

The rearrangement uses TRBV5-5 and TRBJ2-1, with 7 bases that match TRBD2. The ends lost 7 bases at V and 1 base at J; junction bases unmatched: 11. The CDR3 has 16 amino acids. Germline-derived CDR1 and CDR2 are SGHKS and YYEKEE (reference sequence). For the CDR3, the DNA is TGTGCCAGCTCCTCCCTGGGGGGGGGATCCTACAATGAGCAGTTCTTC. Translation gives CASSSLGGGSYNEQFF.

This CDR3 reads CASSQLQRGTEAFF. For the CDR3, the DNA is TGTGCCAGCAGCCAGCTGCAGCGTGGGACTGAAGCTTTCTTT. The V and J genes are TRBV14 and TRBJ1-1; D unresolved. Trimming stripped 3 bases from V and 5 bases from J, with 13 bases between. The CDR3 is 14 amino acids. Germline V gene data show CDR1 as SGHDN and CDR2 as FVKESK.

V usage is TRBV6-2 or TRBV6-3 and J usage is TRBJ2-1; D remains ambiguous. CDR3 length: 15 residues. Germline loops: CDR1 MNHEY, CDR2 SVGEGT. V was shortened by 7 bases and J by 2 bases, with 15 bases between the two germline ends. The CDR3 loop reads CASTPLRLAYNEQFF. CDR3 nucleotides: TGTGCCAGCACCCCCCTAAGGCTGGCCTACAATGAGCAGTTCTTC.

This chain joins TRBV4-1 and TRBJ2-3; 8 bases line up with TRBD1. V was clipped by 4 bases and J by 1 base; unmatched bases: 4. CDR1 is MGHRA, CDR2 YSYEKL, per germline. The CDR3 spans 15 residues. In DNA form, the CDR3 reads TGCGCCAGCAGCCCCGGACAGGGACGCACAGATACGCAGTATTTT. Translating gives CASSPGQGRTDTQYF.

This clone was observed a handful of times. The chain recombines TRBV28 with TRBJ2-1; D assignment may be TRBD1 or TRBD2 (5 bases each). In germline, CDR1 is MDHEN, CDR2 SYDVKM. This CDR3 comprises 14 residues. The germline V and J ends were trimmed by 8 bases and 1 base, with 12 bases remaining between them. The CDR3 is CASQMRGSYNEQFF. In DNA form, the CDR3 reads TGTGCCAGCCAAATGAGGGGATCCTACAATGAGCAGTTCTTC.